This TCR beta chain was documented in a study of cytomegalovirus exposure and HLA in healthy donors. Turning to the study itself: The study's early data release held about 85 million unique TCRs from HLA-typed donors.

Primers: 60 Vbeta forward and 13 Jbeta reverse. Some clones are missing from TCRdb's copy, which holds only in-frame ones; the method was immunoSEQ multiplex PCR. The table lists approximately 150,000 clones, around 80% of them singletons. Of note for this clone: Its antigen is as yet unknown.

Donors sampled were nominally healthy, though unrecorded immune exposures were likely. The study's findings and limits: The study flagged about 150 TCR beta chains as cytomegalovirus-associated. Reportedly, cytomegalovirus status was diagnosed with high sensitivity and specificity.

J was trimmed by 7 bases and V by 3 bases; bases with no gene match: 11. Per germline, CDR1 MRHNA and CDR2 SNTAGT. The CDR3 is 15 amino acids. The origin of this receptor is a female donor in good health and CMV-seronegative. The chain is built from TRBV6-4 and TRBJ1-2; 7 nucleotides agree with TRBD1. The sequenced material came from PBMCs. The CDR3 spells CASSEHGTAEGGYTF. The CDR3 region has the DNA TGTGCCAGCAGTGAGCACGGGACAGCGGAAGGTGGCTACACCTTC.